A selection of T cell receptor beta chains follows, all from one sample in a study of blood T cell repertoires in COVID-19. Clones were read by immunoSEQ multiplex PCR, and TCRdb kept only the in-frame ones, dropping some. The sample lists roughly 380,000 clones; about 91% were seen once. The sequenced material came from peripheral blood. The receptors were gathered from a woman in her thirties or forties with COVID-19, enrolled during active disease. CDR3s include the opening cysteine and the closing phenylalanine or tryptophan. Each record gives: V gene, clone size, D gene, J gene, CDR3 protein, CDR3 DNA. The D gene is left open where the match is weak. Not every row has a clone size; where given, it reads once, few, many or a size class.

v_call: TRBV7-2; clone_size: NA; d_call: NA; j_call: TRBJ1-1; cdr3_aa: CASSLMTLNTEAFF; cdr3_nt: TGTGCCAGCAGCTTGATGACACTGAACACTGAAGCTTTCTTT
v_call: TRBV7-3; clone_size: NA; d_call: TRBD1; j_call: TRBJ2-2; cdr3_aa: CASSLNRDRGITGELFF; cdr3_nt: TGTGCCAGCAGCTTGAACCGGGACAGGGGGATCACCGGGGAGCTGTTTTTT
v_call: TRBV6-5; clone_size: once; d_call: TRBD1; j_call: TRBJ1-1; cdr3_aa: CASSSDRGPITEAFF; cdr3_nt: TGTGCCAGCAGTTCCGACAGGGGGCCTATCACTGAAGCTTTCTTT
v_call: TRBV2; clone_size: NA; d_call: NA; j_call: TRBJ2-2; cdr3_aa: CASRRRGGNTGELFF; cdr3_nt: TGTGCCAGCAGGCGGAGGGGGGGCAACACCGGGGAGCTGTTTTTT
v_call: TRBV5-1; clone_size: NA; d_call: TRBD2; j_call: TRBJ2-1; cdr3_aa: CASKPPSGRHYEQFF; cdr3_nt: TGCGCCAGCAAGCCTCCTAGCGGGAGACATTATGAGCAGTTCTTC
v_call: TRBV10-3; clone_size: NA; d_call: TRBD1; j_call: TRBJ1-5; cdr3_aa: CAISGSPGQGSYSNQPQHF; cdr3_nt: TGTGCCATCAGCGGCTCTCCGGGACAGGGCTCTTATAGCAATCAGCCCCAGCATTTT
v_call: TRBV6-2/TRBV6-3; clone_size: NA; d_call: NA; j_call: TRBJ1-4; cdr3_aa: CASSHRPAGWQQGNPTNEKLFF; cdr3_nt: TGTGCCAGCAGCCATAGGCCTGCAGGGTGGCAGCAAGGGAACCCAACTAATGAAAAACTGTTTTTT
v_call: TRBV9; clone_size: NA; d_call: NA; j_call: TRBJ2-5; cdr3_aa: CASSGTRKETQYF; cdr3_nt: TGTGCCAGCAGCGGAACAAGAAAAGAGACCCAGTACTTC
v_call: TRBV5-1; clone_size: NA; d_call: TRBD1; j_call: TRBJ2-5; cdr3_aa: CASRSRDSQETQYF; cdr3_nt: TGCGCCAGCAGAAGTCGGGACAGCCAAGAGACCCAGTACTTC
v_call: TRBV28; clone_size: NA; d_call: TRBD2; j_call: TRBJ2-7; cdr3_aa: CASDGWGGRNSRYEQYF; cdr3_nt: TGTGCCAGCGATGGTTGGGGGGGGAGAAACAGTCGCTACGAGCAGTACTTC
v_call: TRBV27; clone_size: NA; d_call: NA; j_call: TRBJ2-3; cdr3_aa: CASRWQGSFGTQYF; cdr3_nt: TGTGCCAGCAGGTGGCAGGGAAGTTTTGGTACGCAGTATTTT
v_call: TRBV7-2; clone_size: NA; d_call: TRBD2; j_call: TRBJ2-3; cdr3_aa: CASSLLAALDTQYF; cdr3_nt: TGTGCCAGCAGCTTACTAGCGGCCTTGGATACGCAGTATTTT